These T cell receptor beta chains were read from a single sample in a study of T cell repertoires in cytomegalovirus infection. Each CDR3 protein is one row after TCRdb ran MiXCR on the reads. The repertoire has 230,000 or so distinct CDR3 sequences, approximately 15% of them found once; the top ten carry 40% to 55%. Sample: CD8+ T cells from PBMCs. The source of these receptors is a human donor in good health (CMV status not recorded). Some clones in this sample may be carry-over from other donors' samples. The CDR3 runs from the conserved cysteine through the conserved F or W. Fields, in order: V gene, D gene, J gene, clone size, CDR3 protein, CDR3 DNA. A D gene is named only where the DNA matches it firmly. Some rows have no size entry. The others give once, few or many, or a class for an expanded clone.

V gene: TRBV27; D gene: NA; J gene: TRBJ2-1; clone size: few; CDR3 protein: CASSWNTDSEQFF; CDR3 DNA: TGTGCCAGCAGTTGGAACACGGACAGCGAGCAGTTCTTC
V gene: TRBV2; D gene: NA; J gene: TRBJ2-7; clone size: NA; CDR3 protein: CASSESQIQGSPYEQYF; CDR3 DNA: TGTGCCAGCAGTGAATCGCAAATACAGGGATCCCCCTACGAGCAGTACTTC
V gene: TRBV20-1; D gene: NA; J gene: TRBJ2-1; clone size: NA; CDR3 protein: CSASVLGDSPAQKFF; CDR3 DNA: TGCAGTGCTAGTGTTCTTGGGGACTCGCCGGCTCAAAAGTTCTTC
V gene: TRBV6-5; D gene: NA; J gene: TRBJ2-1; clone size: NA; CDR3 protein: CASSYVGKQFF; CDR3 DNA: TGTGCCAGCAGTTACGTTGGGAAGCAGTTCTTC
V gene: TRBV6-5; D gene: NA; J gene: TRBJ2-1; clone size: many; CDR3 protein: CASSYAGGLSDEQFF; CDR3 DNA: TGTGCCAGCAGTTACGCCGGGGGTCTGTCGGATGAGCAGTTCTTC
V gene: TRBV7-9; D gene: NA; J gene: TRBJ2-2; clone size: NA; CDR3 protein: CASSLSTRTGELFF; CDR3 DNA: TGTGCCAGCAGCTTATCTACGAGGACCGGGGAGCTGTTTTTT
V gene: TRBV14; D gene: TRBD2; J gene: TRBJ2-1; clone size: few; CDR3 protein: CASSELPGLAASTNYNEQFF; CDR3 DNA: TGTGCCAGCAGCGAACTTCCGGGACTAGCGGCTTCCACGAACTACAATGAGCAGTTCTTC
V gene: TRBV29-1; D gene: NA; J gene: TRBJ2-3; clone size: NA; CDR3 protein: CSVEDLLAKGTDTQYF; CDR3 DNA: TGCAGCGTTGAAGATCTTTTGGCCAAGGGGACAGATACGCAGTATTTT
V gene: TRBV6-8; D gene: NA; J gene: TRBJ2-7; clone size: NA; CDR3 protein: CGSEENAVGEQYF; CDR3 DNA: TGTGGCTCAGAGGAAAATGCCGTGGGGGAGCAGTACTTC
V gene: TRBV7-6; D gene: NA; J gene: TRBJ2-1; clone size: many; CDR3 protein: CASSHDSTNEQFF; CDR3 DNA: TGTGCCAGCAGCCACGACTCTACCAATGAGCAGTTCTTC
V gene: TRBV19; D gene: TRBD1; J gene: TRBJ2-6; clone size: NA; CDR3 protein: CASSIRRDRTPGANVLTF; CDR3 DNA: TGTGCCAGTAGTATCCGGCGGGACAGGACTCCTGGGGCCAACGTCCTGACTTTC
V gene: TRBV7-2; D gene: NA; J gene: TRBJ1-6; clone size: many; CDR3 protein: CASSLATVDNSPLHF; CDR3 DNA: TGTGCCAGCAGCTTAGCGACAGTCGATAATTCACCCCTCCACTTT
V gene: TRBV7-8; D gene: TRBD1; J gene: TRBJ1-6; clone size: NA; CDR3 protein: CASSGWDRAAPLHF; CDR3 DNA: TGTGCCAGCAGCGGCTGGGACAGGGCAGCGCCCCTCCACTTT
V gene: TRBV6-1; D gene: TRBD1; J gene: TRBJ1-1; clone size: NA; CDR3 protein: CASSRTGAQNTEAFF; CDR3 DNA: TGTGCCAGCAGTCGTACAGGGGCGCAGAACACTGAAGCTTTCTTT
V gene: TRBV6-6; D gene: NA; J gene: TRBJ1-2; clone size: NA; CDR3 protein: CASKGPGYTF; CDR3 DNA: TGTGCCAGCAAAGGACCAGGCTACACCTTC
V gene: TRBV9; D gene: TRBD1; J gene: TRBJ1-4; clone size: NA; CDR3 protein: CASSVTGTGNEKLFF; CDR3 DNA: TGTGCCAGCAGCGTTACCGGGACAGGTAATGAAAAACTGTTTTTT
V gene: TRBV2; D gene: NA; J gene: TRBJ2-6; clone size: few; CDR3 protein: CASSVPGGIRSGANVLTF; CDR3 DNA: TGTGCCAGCAGTGTTCCAGGAGGAATACGCTCTGGGGCCAACGTCCTGACTTTC
V gene: TRBV11-2; D gene: NA; J gene: TRBJ1-2; clone size: few; CDR3 protein: CASSLDLGGNYGYTF; CDR3 DNA: TGTGCCAGCAGCTTAGATCTCGGCGGAAACTATGGCTACACCTTC
V gene: TRBV7-3; D gene: TRBD1; J gene: TRBJ1-1; clone size: NA; CDR3 protein: CASSSRTGKNTEAFF; CDR3 DNA: TGTGCCAGCAGCTCAAGGACAGGGAAGAACACTGAAGCTTTCTTT
V gene: TRBV4-1; D gene: NA; J gene: TRBJ2-3; clone size: NA; CDR3 protein: CASSQELQGPDTQYF; CDR3 DNA: TGCGCCAGCAGCCAAGAGCTACAGGGCCCAGATACGCAGTATTTT
V gene: TRBV7-8; D gene: NA; J gene: TRBJ1-1; clone size: many; CDR3 protein: CASSLGSAGSEAFF; CDR3 DNA: TGTGCCAGCAGCTTAGGTAGCGCGGGGAGTGAAGCTTTCTTT
V gene: TRBV29-1; D gene: NA; J gene: TRBJ2-3; clone size: NA; CDR3 protein: CSVETFLSRDSTDTQYF; CDR3 DNA: TGCAGCGTTGAAACCTTTTTGTCCAGGGATTCAACAGATACGCAGTATTTT
V gene: TRBV29-1; D gene: NA; J gene: TRBJ2-2; clone size: NA; CDR3 protein: CSVPTNTVELFF; CDR3 DNA: TGCAGCGTGCCTACGAACACCGTGGAGCTGTTTTTT
V gene: TRBV7-9; D gene: NA; J gene: TRBJ2-7; clone size: many; CDR3 protein: CASSSDVQDPYEQYF; CDR3 DNA: TGTGCCAGCAGCTCCGATGTCCAGGACCCCTACGAGCAGTACTTC
V gene: TRBV20-1; D gene: TRBD2; J gene: TRBJ2-1; clone size: NA; CDR3 protein: CSALGLANYNEQFF; CDR3 DNA: TGCAGTGCTCTCGGACTAGCGAATTACAATGAGCAGTTCTTC
V gene: TRBV20-1; D gene: TRBD1; J gene: TRBJ1-6; clone size: many; CDR3 protein: CSASNRDRGNSPLHF; CDR3 DNA: TGCAGTGCTAGTAACCGGGACAGGGGGAATTCACCCCTCCACTTT
V gene: TRBV7-2; D gene: TRBD1; J gene: TRBJ1-6; clone size: many; CDR3 protein: CASSHNMPGQGTSPLHF; CDR3 DNA: TGTGCCAGCAGCCACAATATGCCGGGACAGGGAACTTCACCCCTCCACTTT